These 23 T cell receptor beta chains came from one sample sequenced in a study of blood T cell repertoires in COVID-19. Here immunoSEQ multiplex PCR was the method, and the copy in TCRdb shows in-frame clones only, minus some. This table has about 46,000 clones, around 86% appearing once. Specimen: peripheral blood. These receptors all come from a human donor in a cohort sampled during active COVID-19.

This clone turned up a few times. The chain recombines TRBV9 with TRBJ2-7; weak D call: TRBD2 (6 bases). In germline, CDR1 is SGDLS, CDR2 YYNGEE. Trimming removed 4 bases at V and 3 bases at J, with 17 bases between. CDR3 length: 15 amino acids. CDR3 amino acids: CASSPGDSIHYEQYF. CDR3 in DNA: TGTGCCAGCAGCCCTGGGGACTCGATTCACTACGAGCAGTACTTC.

This clone was observed a single time. Here the CDR3 DNA reads TGTGCCAGCAGCTTAGAAGGCCCCGGACTAGCAGGGCAGGATACGCAGTATTTT. Translation gives CASSLEGPGLAGQDTQYF. V usage is TRBV7-2 and J usage is TRBJ2-3; 8 bases agree with TRBD2. J gave up 6 bases and V 1 base, and 15 bases lay outside the gene matches. CDR1 is SGHTA, CDR2 FQGNSA, per germline. The CDR3 loop spans 18 amino acids.

The chain uses TRBV5-6 and TRBJ1-2; a weak D match, TRBD1 (6 bases). This CDR3 contains 16 residues. Germline CDR1 SGHDT, CDR2 YYEEEE. V gave up 1 base and J gave up 6 bases, with 19 bases separating them. CDR3 nucleotide sequence: TGTGCCAGCAGCTTGCCGATGAATAGGGCAGGGGATGGCTACACCTTC. Its translation: CASSLPMNRAGDGYTF.

V is TRBV10-1 and J is TRBJ2-6, with D hard to call. Between the trimmed V and J ends, which lost 3 bases and 1 base, there was a span of 4 bases. Per germline, CDR1 WNHNN and CDR2 SYGVQD (reference sequence). CDR3 length equals 14 residues. Here the CDR3 reads CASSDGSGANVLTF. CDR3 nucleotide sequence: TGCGCCAGCAGTGACGGGTCTGGGGCCAACGTCCTGACTTTC.

The rearrangement joins TRBV12-3 or TRBV12-4 to TRBJ2-7; TRBD2 aligns across 8 bases. The CDR3 loop spans 13 amino acids. The ends lost 6 bases at V and 6 bases at J; junction bases unmatched: 7. The CDR3 DNA is TGTGCCAGCAGCACTAGCGGTCCTCTCGAGCAGTACTTC. Translated: CASSTSGPLEQYF.

This clone has just one count. The V call is TRBV27, the J call TRBJ2-7; TRBD2 matches at 15 bases. The V gene's germline CDR1 is MNHEY and CDR2 SMNVEV (reference sequence). CDR3 length: 14 amino acids. Trimming took 5 bases from V and 7 from J; bases not matched to a gene: 3. CDR3 residues: CASSPGTSGREQYF. The CDR3 nucleotides are TGTGCCAGCAGTCCCGGGACTAGCGGGAGGGAGCAGTACTTC.

The chain joins TRBV24-1 to TRBJ1-1; TRBD1 might be the D (5 bases). The ends were cut back, 1 base at V and 11 bases at J, with 10 bases in the middle. There are 12 residues in the CDR3. Germline CDR1 and CDR2: KGHDR and SFDVKD. In nucleotides, the CDR3 is TGTGCCACCAGTGATTTCATTGGGGGGGCTTTCTTT. Amino acids: CATSDFIGGAFF.

The rearrangement joins TRBV27 to TRBJ1-5; D uncertain. V was pared by 5 bases and J by 0 bases, with 11 bases between. The CDR3 is made up of 15 amino acids. Germline lookup yields CDR1 MNHEY and CDR2 SMNVEV (reference sequence). CDR3 loop: CASSDTYYSNQPQHF. As DNA, the CDR3 is TGTGCCAGCAGTGACACTTATTATAGCAATCAGCCCCAGCATTTT.

This clone was counted only a few times. The chain links TRBV10-3 to TRBJ2-7; tentative D call: TRBD2 (5 bases). This CDR3 is 15 amino acids long. With 4 bases removed from V and 0 bases from J, the gap between germline ends came to 13 bases. Per the germline V gene, CDR1 is ENHRY and CDR2 is SYGVKD. Here the CDR3 DNA reads TGTGCCATCAGTGTCGGGATAGGAAGCTCCTACGAGCAGTACTTC. As protein: CAISVGIGSSYEQYF.

This chain links TRBV12-3 or TRBV12-4 with TRBJ1-5; possible D gene TRBD1, 5 bases. CDR3 size: 13 residues. Trimming stripped 5 bases from V and 10 bases from J, with 15 bases between. CDR3 sequence reads: CASSRPNGGPQHF. The CDR3 DNA follows: TGTGCCAGCAGTCGACCCAACGGGGGACCCCAGCATTTT.

This chain uses TRBV19 with TRBJ1-5; the D gene is possibly TRBD1 (6 bases). Germline lookup yields CDR1 LNHDA and CDR2 SQIVND (reference sequence). V was clipped by 8 bases and J by 6 bases, with 17 bases between them. CDR3 size: 14 residues. The CDR3: CASQGPQEIQPQHF. CDR3 bases: TGTGCCAGTCAGGGGCCTCAAGAAATTCAGCCCCAGCATTTT.

This clone was seen once. V gene TRBV19 combines with J gene TRBJ1-2; D is unclear. CDR3 length equals 13 residues. V shed 5 bases and J shed 5 bases, with 12 bases lying between them. CDR1 is LNHDA and CDR2 is SQIVND in the germline V gene (reference sequence). The CDR3 here is CASSSELPYGYTF. CDR3 DNA sequence: TGTGCCAGTAGTTCCGAGCTTCCTTATGGCTACACCTTC. Full variable domain (missing parts from reference TRBV19 and TRBJ1-2): DGGITQSPKYLFRKEGQNVTLSCEQNLNHDAMYWYRQDPGQGLRLIYYSQIVNDFQKGDIAEGYSVSREKKESFPLTVTSAQKNPTAFYLCASSSELPYGYTFGSGTRLTVV.

The V and J genes are TRBV30 and TRBJ1-3; a possible D gene is TRBD1 (5 bases). V dropped 2 bases and J dropped 0 bases, with 8 bases sitting between them. This CDR3 has 14 residues. Germline V CDR1 and CDR2: GTSNPN, SVGIG (reference sequence). The CDR3 is CAWSRGDSGNTIYF. The CDR3 DNA is TGTGCCTGGAGTCGGGGGGACTCTGGAAACACCATATATTTT.

This clone was counted between two and nine times. The CDR3 region is CASSPGTGPLEQYF. The CDR3 nucleotides are TGTGCCAGTAGTCCCGGGACAGGGCCCCTCGAGCAGTACTTC. The genes are TRBV19 and TRBJ2-7, with TRBD1 matching over 9 bases. CDR3 length equals 14 residues. With V trimmed by 5 bases and J by 6 bases, 8 bases remained unmatched. Germline V gene sequence: CDR1 LNHDA, CDR2 SQIVND (reference sequence).

The V call is TRBV12-3 or TRBV12-4, the J call TRBJ2-7; D is undetermined. The CDR3 length is 13 residues. Trimming shortened V by 3 bases and J by 6 bases, and 12 bases separated the two germline ends. CDR3 loop: CASSLAFSSEQYF. For the CDR3, the DNA is TGTGCCAGCAGTTTGGCCTTTTCCAGCGAGCAGTACTTC.

The chain uses TRBV29-1 and TRBJ2-7, with 8 bases matching TRBD2. The CDR3 has 14 residues. The V gene's germline CDR1 is SQVTM and CDR2 ANQGSEA. J was trimmed by 3 bases and V by 4 bases; bases with no gene match: 8. The CDR3 bases are TGCAGCGTTGGTCTAGCGGGCGCCCTCTACGAGCAGTACTTC. Protein product: CSVGLAGALYEQYF.

The rearrangement links TRBV9 to TRBJ2-1, with a weak D call TRBD1 (5 bases). Germline lookup yields CDR1 SGDLS and CDR2 YYNGEE. The CDR3 consists of 16 residues. Trimming pared 6 bases from V and 0 bases from J, leaving 16 bases between. This CDR3 is CASKKGSPSSYNEQFF. For the CDR3, the DNA is TGTGCCAGCAAGAAGGGGTCCCCCAGCTCCTACAATGAGCAGTTCTTC. Full variable domain (rest looked up from reference TRBV9 and TRBJ2-1): DSGVTQTPKHLITATGQRVTLRCSPRSGDLSVYWYQQSLDQGLQFLIQYYNGEERAKGNILERFSAQQFPDLHSELNLSSLELGDSALYFCASKKGSPSSYNEQFFGPGTRLTVL.

J is TRBJ1-2 and V is TRBV5-1; TRBD1 agrees at 7 bases. Trimming at V came to 4 bases and at J to 4 bases, leaving 7 bases not matched to a gene. This CDR3 contains 14 residues. Germline assignment: CDR1 SGHRS and CDR2 YFSETQ. CDR3 amino acids: CASSPQGGSYGYTF. CDR3 coding DNA: TGCGCCAGCAGCCCCCAGGGGGGAAGCTATGGCTACACCTTC.

The rearrangement links TRBV10-3 to TRBJ2-7, with 7 bases that match TRBD1. Germline loops: CDR1 ENHRY, CDR2 SYGVKD. This CDR3 has 14 residues. V was clipped by 6 bases and J by 2 bases; unmatched bases: 7. The chain's CDR3 is CAISVGQAPYEQYF. CDR3 DNA sequence: TGTGCCATCAGCGTAGGACAGGCCCCCTACGAGCAGTACTTC.

To note about this clone: One junction end does not reproduce the germline sequence, and a read error may be involved. This rearrangement joins TRBV19 to TRBJ2-7; TRBD1 agrees at 11 bases. CDR1 is LNHDA and CDR2 is SQIVND in the germline V gene (reference sequence). There are 16 residues in the CDR3. The CDR3 bases are TGTGCCGGTAGCCGTCCGGGACAGGGGGACTCCTACGAGCAGTACTTC. Translation gives CAGSRPGQGDSYEQYF.

This clone was detected only a few times. This chain links TRBV2 with TRBJ1-5; D possibly corresponds to TRBD1 (6 bases). The CDR3 loop spans 15 amino acids. Germline V lookup: CDR1 SNHLY, CDR2 FYNNEI. Trimming took off 6 bases at V and 3 bases at J, with 15 bases between the two ends. Here the CDR3 reads CASRDPGQNNQPQHF. For the CDR3, the DNA is TGTGCCAGCAGAGACCCCGGACAGAACAATCAGCCCCAGCATTTT.

This chain uses TRBV7-2 with TRBJ1-3, with 8 bases that match TRBD1. CDR3 length: 16 amino acids. Per germline, CDR1 SGHTA and CDR2 FQGNSA. V lost 2 bases, J lost 2 bases, and 5 bases stayed unmatched. The CDR3 here is CASSLHPGGPGNTIYF. DNA of the CDR3: TGTGCCAGCAGCTTACATCCAGGGGGCCCTGGAAACACCATATATTTT.

The chain is built from TRBV7-8 and TRBJ1-1; D not certain. CDR1 and CDR2 from the germline V gene are SGHVS and FQNEAQ. V shed 2 bases and J shed 4 bases, with 11 bases lying between them. The CDR3 length is 14 residues. The chain's CDR3 is CASSLPGVGTEAFF. In nucleotides, the CDR3 is TGTGCCAGCAGCTTACCCGGGGTAGGCACTGAAGCTTTCTTT.